The 28 T cell receptor beta chains presented below share a single source sample, sequenced in a study of cytomegalovirus exposure and HLA in healthy donors. The PCR was carried out with 60 Vbeta primers and 13 Jbeta primers. Libraries were prepared by immunoSEQ multiplex PCR; TCRdb keeps only in-frame clonotypes and omits some of them. The table lists around 76,000 clones, about 73% of them singletons. Specimen: PBMCs. These TCRs come from a woman between 45 and 60 years old in good health and CMV-seropositive.

CDR3 in DNA: TGTGCCAGTAGCCCAGCGGGCCGGAGAGATACGCAGTATTTT. This encodes CASSPAGRRDTQYF. This rearrangement joins TRBV19 to TRBJ2-3; maybe TRBD2 (6 bases). This CDR3 comprises 14 residues. CDR1 LNHDA and CDR2 SQIVND come from the germline V gene (reference sequence). V gave up 6 bases and J gave up 5 bases, with 15 bases separating them.

This clone appeared once. The CDR3: CASTPGGGLGETQYF. The CDR3 nucleotides read TGTGCCAGTACCCCCGGCGGGGGATTAGGAGAGACCCAGTACTTC. The chain has TRBV19 and TRBJ2-5, with 7 bases that match TRBD2. V gave up 7 bases and J gave up 4 bases; unmatched junction bases: 12. Per the germline V gene, CDR1 is LNHDA and CDR2 is SQIVND (reference sequence). CDR3 length: 15 residues.

This clone occurred a few times. This rearrangement joins TRBV2 to TRBJ2-2; D gene ambiguous. CDR3 length equals 14 residues. Germline CDR1 is SNHLY and CDR2 is FYNNEI. V lost 4 bases to trimming and J lost 5 bases, with 11 bases between them. DNA of the CDR3: TGTGCCAGCAGTGTTCTGAGTTCTACCGGGGAGCTGTTTTTT. Amino acid sequence: CASSVLSSTGELFF.

The rearrangement links TRBV15 to TRBJ2-1, with a tentative D call TRBD1 (6 bases). The germline gives CDR1 LNHNV, CDR2 YYDKDF (reference sequence). The V end lost 6 bases, the J end lost 6 bases, and 18 bases lay between the germline ends. The CDR3 loop spans 15 amino acids. The CDR3 DNA reads as TGTGCCACCAGATCCCCCCAGGGGTATGGCAATGAGCAGTTCTTC. Translation gives CATRSPQGYGNEQFF.

This clone appeared a single time. In DNA, the CDR3 is TGTGCCAGCTTGGACACGTTTTCGAACACCGGGGAGCTGTTTTTT. Its protein is CASLDTFSNTGELFF. This chain uses TRBV6-5 with TRBJ2-2, with TRBD1 as a possible D gene (5 bases). The ends were cut back, 8 bases at V and 0 bases at J, with 13 bases in the middle. The CDR3 extends over 15 amino acids. Germline V CDR1 and CDR2: MNHEY, SVGAGI.

The chain combines TRBV5-5 with TRBJ2-7; possible D gene TRBD2, 5 bases. CDR3 length: 15 amino acids. The V gene lost 3 bases and the J gene lost 3 bases, with 16 bases spanning the gap. CDR1 and CDR2 from the germline V gene are SGHKS and YYEKEE (reference sequence). CDR3 residues: CASSWALGGFYEQYF. CDR3 nucleotides: TGTGCCAGCAGCTGGGCACTCGGAGGATTCTACGAGCAGTACTTC.

V gene TRBV25-1 combines with J gene TRBJ2-5; TRBD2 might be the D (5 bases). Trimming pared 0 bases from V and 3 bases from J, leaving 17 bases between. Germline CDR1 is MGHDK and CDR2 is SYGVNS. This CDR3 contains 17 residues. The CDR3 sequence: CASSEYRPGNVKETQYF. CDR3 nucleotide sequence: TGTGCCAGCAGTGAATATCGGCCCGGGAATGTAAAAGAGACCCAGTACTTC.

This clone has a handful of counts. The chain recombines TRBV19 with TRBJ1-2; 9 bases are shared with TRBD1. V trimming: 9 bases; J trimming: 2 bases; junction bases outside the gene matches: 7. This CDR3 comprises 14 residues. The germline CDR1 and CDR2 sequences are LNHDA and SQIVND (reference sequence). This chain's CDR3 is CASSRGTGNYGYTF. CDR3 DNA: TGTGCCAGCTCCCGCGGGACAGGGAACTATGGCTACACCTTC.

The chain is built from TRBV14 and TRBJ2-2; D may be TRBD2 (5 bases). The CDR3 is 14 amino acids. Germline CDR1 reads SGHDN; CDR2 reads FVKESK. V was trimmed by 2 bases and J by 8 bases, leaving 12 bases between them. The CDR3 DNA reads TGTGCCAGCAGCCAAAGTTCACGGGGTGGGGAGCTGTTTTTT. Encoded protein: CASSQSSRGGELFF.

The chain uses TRBV9 and TRBJ1-4; 7 bases are a match to TRBD1. The CDR3 is 14 residues long. CDR1 is SGDLS, CDR2 YYNGEE, per germline. J lost 2 bases, V lost 4 bases, and 2 bases had no gene match. The CDR3 bases are TGTGCCAGCAGCACGGGACAGACTAATGAAAAACTGTTTTTT. Amino acids: CASSTGQTNEKLFF.

The chain carries TRBV28 and TRBJ2-7; 12 nucleotides line up with TRBD2. J gave up 7 bases and V 0 bases, and 7 bases lay outside the gene matches. Germline CDR1 MDHEN, CDR2 SYDVKM. CDR3 size: 16 residues. The CDR3 is CASSLWTSGRLEEQYF. In DNA, the CDR3 is TGTGCCAGCAGTTTATGGACTAGCGGGAGATTGGAAGAGCAGTACTTC.

The V and J genes are TRBV2 and TRBJ1-6, with D perhaps TRBD1 (5 bases). The ends were cut back, 7 bases at V and 9 bases at J, with 31 bases in the middle. CDR1 SNHLY and CDR2 FYNNEI come from the germline V gene. This CDR3 is 19 amino acids long. CDR3 amino acids: CASIRRQPSRPREISPLHF. The CDR3 DNA reads as TGTGCCAGCATAAGACGACAGCCTAGTCGACCAAGAGAGATTTCACCCCTCCACTTT.

The chain has TRBV7-9 and TRBJ2-7; 9 bases are a match to TRBD2. The junction had 5 bases not matched to a gene; V was cut back by 4 bases and J by 4 bases. Germline CDR1 is SEHNR and CDR2 is FQNEAQ (reference sequence). The CDR3 is 14 residues long. CDR3 in amino acids: CASSSLAGIYEQYF. CDR3 DNA: TGTGCCAGCAGCTCTCTAGCGGGGATATACGAGCAGTACTTC.

The DNA of the CDR3 is TGTGCCTGGGGACAGGGGATAAATCAGCCCCAGCATTTT. Translating it yields CAWGQGINQPQHF. The gene calls are TRBV30 and TRBJ1-5, with 9 bases that match TRBD1. CDR3 length: 13 amino acids. Germline V gives CDR1 GTSNPN, CDR2 SVGIG (reference sequence). The junction had 3 bases not matched to a gene; V was cut back by 5 bases and J by 4 bases.

The chain recombines TRBV2 with TRBJ2-1; TRBD2 agrees at 13 bases. V lost 2 bases, J lost 9 bases, and 1 base stayed unmatched. The germline V gene has CDR1 SNHLY and CDR2 FYNNEI. This CDR3 has 14 amino acids. DNA of the CDR3: TGTGCCAGCAGTGAAAGACTAGCGGGAGGTGAGCAGTTCTTC. It is translated as CASSERLAGGEQFF.

CDR3 DNA: TGTGCCAGTAGTTCGCTGGAGGGCACTGAAGCTTTCTTT. Encoded protein: CASSSLEGTEAFF. The chain uses TRBV19 and TRBJ1-1; D gene unclear. Germline-derived CDR1 and CDR2 are LNHDA and SQIVND (reference sequence). The ends were cut back, 5 bases at V and 4 bases at J, with 11 bases in the middle. The CDR3 sequence is 13 residues long.

The chain uses TRBV7-9 and TRBJ1-1, with 7 bases identical to TRBD1. Germline V lookup: CDR1 SEHNR, CDR2 FQNEAQ (reference sequence). The CDR3 is 13 amino acids. Losses at the gene ends were 5 bases for V and 5 bases for J; bases not matched to a gene: 5. The CDR3, as DNA: TGTGCCAGCAGCCGACAGGGAAAGACTGAAGCTTTCTTT. Residues: CASSRQGKTEAFF.

This CDR3 reads CASEEGALGSPLHF. CDR3 in DNA: TGTGCCAGCGAGGAGGGGGCGCTAGGTTCACCCCTCCACTTT. The rearrangement uses TRBV2 and TRBJ1-6, with 7 bases lining up with TRBD1. V gave up 8 bases and J gave up 9 bases; unmatched junction bases: 10. CDR1 is SNHLY, CDR2 FYNNEI, per germline. CDR3 length: 14 amino acids.

Only a few counts were recorded for this clone. The V and J genes are TRBV6-5 and TRBJ2-7; 8 nucleotides line up with TRBD2. CDR3 length: 15 amino acids. Germline V lookup: CDR1 MNHEY, CDR2 SVGAGI. V was clipped by 8 bases and J by 0 bases; unmatched bases: 9. This CDR3 is CASSVGGGTSYEQYF. As DNA, the CDR3 is TGTGCCAGCTCGGTCGGGGGGGGGACCTCCTACGAGCAGTACTTC.

In its sample, this clone was seen once. V is TRBV15 and J is TRBJ1-6; the D is unclear. CDR1 and CDR2 from the germline V gene are LNHNV and YYDKDF (reference sequence). V lost 1 base and J lost 5, with 24 bases in between. This CDR3 region has 20 residues. CDR3 residues: CATSRAGIVRDLPDNSPLHF. For the CDR3, the DNA is TGTGCCACCAGCAGAGCTGGAATTGTTCGGGATCTCCCCGATAATTCACCCCTCCACTTT.

This chain uses TRBV7-8 with TRBJ2-5; 11 positions agree with TRBD2. Germline assignment: CDR1 SGHVS and CDR2 FQNEAQ. Germline trimming cut 5 bases from V and 9 bases from J; bases unmatched to any gene: 8. The CDR3 loop spans 14 amino acids. Here the CDR3 reads CASSPRLAGKAQYF. CDR3 nucleotide sequence: TGTGCCAGCAGCCCGCGACTAGCGGGGAAGGCCCAGTACTTC.

V usage is TRBV4-2 and J usage is TRBJ2-7; the D is unclear. This CDR3 has 13 residues. Germline V gives CDR1 LGHNA, CDR2 YNFKEQ. Trimming left V 2 bases short and J 2 bases short, with 7 bases between. CDR3 residues: CASSQQVAYEQYF. Written as DNA, the CDR3 is TGTGCCAGCAGCCAACAGGTAGCCTACGAGCAGTACTTC.

CDR3 protein: CASSYAQGFGNTIYF. DNA for the CDR3: TGTGCCAGCAGCTACGCACAGGGGTTTGGAAACACCATATATTTT. The V call is TRBV12-1, the J call TRBJ1-3; the tabulated D call, TRBD1, remains unverified against the DNA. TRBV12-1 is classified as a pseudogene. The CDR3 length is 15 residues.

This sequence joins TRBV6-6 and TRBJ2-1; 9 nucleotides align to TRBD2. V lost 5 bases to trimming and J lost 4 bases; unmatched junction nucleotides: 3. CDR1 and CDR2 from the germline V gene are MNHNY and SVGAGI (reference sequence). This CDR3 comprises 14 residues. CDR3 loop: CASSSGGLYNEQFF. The CDR3, as DNA: TGTGCCAGCAGTAGCGGGGGGCTATACAATGAGCAGTTCTTC.

The chain joins TRBV10-3 to TRBJ2-3, with 7 bases identical to TRBD2. With 0 bases clipped from V and 0 bases from J, the junction kept 0 bases outside the gene matches. Germline lookup yields CDR1 ENHRY and CDR2 SYGVKD. The CDR3 has 15 amino acids. CDR3 amino acids: CAISESSGSTDTQYF. The CDR3 region has the DNA TGTGCCATCAGTGAGTCTAGCGGGAGCACAGATACGCAGTATTTT.

The chain recombines TRBV19 with TRBJ1-2; tentative D call: TRBD1 (6 bases). The V gene's germline CDR1 is LNHDA and CDR2 SQIVND (reference sequence). With 6 bases removed from V and 8 bases from J, the gap between germline ends came to 16 bases. This CDR3 is built from 13 residues. Here the CDR3 DNA reads TGTGCCAGTAGCCTCCAACAGGGTGGGGGCTACACCTTC. As protein: CASSLQQGGGYTF. The full variable domain, with the rest looked up from reference TRBV19 and TRBJ1-2, is DGGITQSPKYLFRKEGQNVTLSCEQNLNHDAMYWYRQDPGQGLRLIYYSQIVNDFQKGDIAEGYSVSREKKESFPLTVTSAQKNPTAFYLCASSLQQGGGYTFGSGTRLTVV.

This clone has a single count. This rearrangement joins TRBV12-5 to TRBJ2-2; the match to TRBD2 covers 9 bases. CDR3 length: 16 amino acids. Germline-derived CDR1 and CDR2 are LGHNT and FRNRAP. The J segment lost 0 bases and the V segment lost 6 bases, leaving 5 bases of the junction unmatched. The CDR3 sequence is CASGRLADTNTGELFF. Written as DNA, the CDR3 is TGTGCTAGTGGCAGACTAGCGGACACGAACACCGGGGAGCTGTTTTTT.

The chain links TRBV7-2 to TRBJ1-5; 8 bases align to TRBD1. This CDR3 spans 14 amino acids. V gave up 5 bases and J gave up 6 bases; unmatched junction bases: 6. Germline V gives CDR1 SGHTA, CDR2 FQGNSA. In DNA, the CDR3 is TGTGCCAGCAGCCAGGACAGGGTGGGTCAGCCCCAGCATTTT. Protein sequence: CASSQDRVGQPQHF.